Following are 13 T cell receptor beta chains from one sample sequenced in a study of OX40 agonist ivuxolimab in advanced cancers. TCRdb's table, derived via immunoSEQ multiplex PCR, lists solely in-frame clones and lacks some. The sample includes fewer than 85,000 clones, 83% of them seen just once. The sample consisted of CD4+ or CD8+ T cells sorted from blood, taken in a trial of the OX40 agonist ivuxolimab. The receptor source for this set is an adult with an advanced solid tumor such as melanoma, head and neck, liver or kidney cancer.

DNA for the CDR3: TGTGCCTGGAGGGACAGCGTTTTGAACACTGAAGCTTTCTTT. Protein product: CAWRDSVLNTEAFF. The chain links TRBV30 to TRBJ1-1; D is possibly TRBD1 (6 bases). The CDR3 is made up of 14 amino acids. The germline V gene has CDR1 GTSNPN and CDR2 SVGIG (reference sequence). V lost 3 bases, J lost 0 bases, and 11 bases lay in between.

The rearrangement joins TRBV7-2 to TRBJ2-4; D might be TRBD1 (6 bases). This CDR3 spans 16 amino acids. Germline V gives CDR1 SGHTA, CDR2 FQGNSA. V dropped 1 base and J dropped 4 bases, with 14 bases sitting between them. CDR3 region: CASSLGGQLSKNIQYF. As DNA, the CDR3 is TGTGCCAGCAGCTTAGGGGGGCAGCTGTCGAAAAACATTCAGTACTTC.

The chain carries TRBV25-1 and TRBJ2-3, with D perhaps matching TRBD2 (6 bases). The germline V gene encodes CDR1 MGHDK and CDR2 SYGVNS. Trimming stripped 2 bases from V and 6 bases from J, with 9 bases between. CDR3 length equals 13 residues. This CDR3 is CASSEHLADTQYF. The CDR3 DNA reads as TGTGCCAGCAGTGAACACCTAGCGGATACGCAGTATTTT.

The chain carries TRBV6-5 and TRBJ1-2, with 9 bases aligning to TRBD1. The CDR3 is 15 amino acids. J gave up 5 bases and V 5 bases, and 9 bases lay outside the gene matches. From germline, CDR1 is MNHEY and CDR2 SVGAGI. The CDR3 DNA reads TGTGCCAGCAGTAAACCGGGACAGGGTCTGTATGGCTACACCTTC. It is translated as CASSKPGQGLYGYTF.

The rearrangement links TRBV11-3 to TRBJ1-1; D might be TRBD1 (5 bases). Germline assignment: CDR1 SGHNT and CDR2 YENEEA. CDR3 length equals 13 residues. Trimming removed 3 bases at V and 4 bases at J, with 9 bases between. In DNA form, the CDR3 reads TGTGCCAGCAGCTTCGGGCAGGGCACTGAAGCTTTCTTT. Encoded protein: CASSFGQGTEAFF. Full variable domain (rest looked up from reference TRBV11-3 and TRBJ1-1): EAGVVQSPRYKIIEKKQPVAFWCNPISGHNTLYWYLQNLGQGPELLIRYENEEAVDDSQLPKDRFSAERLKGVDSTLKIQPAELGDSAVYLCASSFGQGTEAFFGQGTRLTVV.

The chain has TRBV6-5 and TRBJ2-7; D is uncertain. The CDR3 sequence is 14 residues long. Germline V gives CDR1 MNHEY, CDR2 SVGAGI. V was trimmed by 6 bases and J by 2 bases, leaving 14 bases between them. The chain's CDR3 is CASSRLGRTYEQYF. The CDR3 nucleotides read TGTGCCAGCAGCAGGTTAGGACGGACCTACGAGCAGTACTTC.

The sample holds a few counts of this clone. The chain combines TRBV29-1 with TRBJ2-7; D remains ambiguous. The ends were cut back, 0 bases at V and 5 bases at J, with 8 bases in the middle. CDR3 size: 12 residues. CDR1 and CDR2 (germline): SQVTM, ANQGSEA. This CDR3 reads CSVEEAGNEQYF. The CDR3 nucleotides read TGCAGCGTTGAAGAGGCTGGAAACGAGCAGTACTTC.

The chain uses TRBV5-4 and TRBJ2-1, with a possible D match to TRBD2 (5 bases). This CDR3 spans 15 amino acids. CDR1 and CDR2 from the germline V gene are SGHNT and YYREEE (reference sequence). Between the trimmed V and J ends, which lost 6 bases and 6 bases, there was a span of 19 bases. The CDR3 spells CASNTGSGRANEQFF. CDR3 nucleotides: TGTGCCAGCAACACGGGGAGTGGGAGAGCCAATGAGCAGTTCTTC.

The J gene is TRBJ2-2, the V gene TRBV5-1, with a tentative D call TRBD2 (5 bases). Per germline, CDR1 SGHRS and CDR2 YFSETQ. The V end lost 2 bases, the J end lost 8 bases, and 10 bases lay between the germline ends. This CDR3 spans 13 amino acids. The CDR3 here is CASSLLVLGELFF. The CDR3 DNA sequence: TGCGCCAGCAGCTTACTAGTGTTGGGGGAGCTGTTTTTT. The full variable domain, rest sourced from reference TRBV5-1 and TRBJ2-2, is KAGVTQTPRYLIKTRGQQVTLSCSPISGHRSVSWYQQTPGQGLQFLFEYFSETQRNKGNFPGRFSGRQFSNSRSEMNVSTLELGDSALYLCASSLLVLGELFFGEGSRLTVL.

This clone was detected only a few times. The chain employs TRBV11-3 and TRBJ2-3; D may be TRBD2 (6 bases). CDR1 and CDR2 from the germline V gene are SGHNT and YENEEA. Trimming removed 5 bases from V and 6 bases from J, with 24 bases in between. The CDR3 has 17 amino acids. The CDR3 loop reads CASSPLRSGPEGDTQYF. In DNA form, the CDR3 reads TGTGCCAGCAGCCCCCTTCGGAGCGGGCCCGAGGGGGATACGCAGTATTTT.

J is TRBJ2-3 and V is TRBV11-3; 7 bases are a match to TRBD2. The CDR3 spans 14 residues. The germline CDR1 and CDR2 sequences are SGHNT and YENEEA. J was trimmed by 6 bases and V by 2 bases; bases with no gene match: 5. For the CDR3, the DNA is TGTGCCAGCAGCTTACGGGGAGGGTTGGATACGCAGTATTTT. It codes for CASSLRGGLDTQYF.

The rearrangement uses TRBV9 and TRBJ2-2; D remains ambiguous. This CDR3 has 15 amino acids. Germline V gives CDR1 SGDLS, CDR2 YYNGEE. Trimming pared 4 bases from V and 5 bases from J, leaving 15 bases between. CDR3 sequence: CASSPTPVLTGELFF. The CDR3 DNA sequence: TGTGCCAGCAGCCCCACCCCTGTTTTAACCGGGGAGCTGTTTTTT.

This chain connects TRBV2 to TRBJ2-1; D unresolved. Per germline, CDR1 SNHLY and CDR2 FYNNEI. V lost 6 bases to trimming and J lost 12 bases, with 15 bases between them. The CDR3 spans 12 residues. The CDR3 region is CASRRELQWQFF. In nucleotides, the CDR3 is TGTGCCAGCAGGCGAGAGCTCCAATGGCAGTTCTTC.